Sequencing of this TCR beta chain was carried out in a study of identical twins. Template switching added a universal primer binding site, and final cDNA carried unique molecular identifiers. TCRdb fed the 5' RACE reads into MiXCR, producing one record per CDR3 protein. The data hold approximately 690,000 distinct CDR3 sequences, with approximately 6% observed a single time. This clonotype was found a few times. The CDR3 covers 15 residues. Germline lookup yields CDR1 LNHDA and CDR2 SQIVND (reference sequence). V was pared by 3 bases and J by 3 bases, with 12 bases between. Among all donors, each was a healthy Caucasian.

The chain joins TRBV19 to TRBJ1-5; D might be TRBD1 (5 bases). The sequencing sample was made of naive T cells sorted from blood. The sequence was obtained from a man in his late teens or twenties in good health. CDR3 loop: CASSISGGPNQPQHF. CDR3 sequence (DNA): TGTGCCAGTAGTATTTCCGGGGGTCCCAATCAGCCCCAGCATTTT.